These T cell receptor beta chains were read from a single sample in a study of CD8+ T cells in alopecia areata. Using immunoSEQ multiplex PCR, the repertoire was profiled, and TCRdb retains in-frame clones only, with some absent. In the table there are 200,000 to 250,000 clones, less than 65% of which are singletons. The sequenced sample was CD4+ T cells sorted from blood, obtained at week 4, from a patient treated with tofacitinib. The receptors here all came from a human donor with alopecia areata. Both conserved end residues are trimmed from each CDR3. D genes are given only for firm matches. Clone size is not always given. Where it is, it says once, few, many or a class for expanded clones.

CDR3aa: ASSEGLVRETQY
abundance: .
v_gene: TRBV9
d_gene: TRBD2

CDR3aa: ASSPVGDTRSYEQY
abundance: .
v_gene: TRBV18
d_gene: .

CDR3aa: AWGREQGSSPLH
abundance: .
v_gene: TRBV30
d_gene: TRBD1

CDR3aa: ASSSTVSTRGEKLF
abundance: few
v_gene: TRBV27
d_gene: .

CDR3aa: ASSIQGASYGYT
abundance: few
v_gene: TRBV7-9
d_gene: TRBD1

CDR3aa: ASSLFRPYTGVADTQY
abundance: .
v_gene: TRBV27
d_gene: TRBD1

CDR3aa: ASSDSSTGELF
abundance: .
v_gene: TRBV2
d_gene: .

CDR3aa: ASSRVGGHEQY
abundance: few
v_gene: TRBV5-4
d_gene: .

CDR3aa: SAETTLDRGGYT
abundance: few
v_gene: TRBV29-1
d_gene: .

CDR3aa: ASSQDRVGLNSNQPQH
abundance: .
v_gene: TRBV4-2
d_gene: .

CDR3aa: ASSRAGADYGYT
abundance: .
v_gene: TRBV23-1
d_gene: .

CDR3aa: ASSYYGYGYT
abundance: .
v_gene: TRBV6-5
d_gene: .

CDR3aa: ASSPPWMNTEAF
abundance: .
v_gene: TRBV18
d_gene: .

CDR3aa: SARRVYEQY
abundance: .
v_gene: TRBV20-1
d_gene: .

CDR3aa: SGGMDAGYGYT
abundance: .
v_gene: TRBV29-1
d_gene: .

CDR3aa: ASSQRDRTETQY
abundance: .
v_gene: TRBV2
d_gene: TRBD1

CDR3aa: AWSPPAQSSYT
abundance: .
v_gene: TRBV30
d_gene: .

CDR3aa: ASMGSGNIQY
abundance: .
v_gene: TRBV6-5
d_gene: .

CDR3aa: ATSRAGGSNQPQH
abundance: .
v_gene: TRBV15
d_gene: .

CDR3aa: AWTMGRGFETQY
abundance: .
v_gene: TRBV30
d_gene: TRBD2

CDR3aa: AISEVADGYT
abundance: once
v_gene: TRBV10-3
d_gene: .

CDR3aa: AWSVGARNQPQH
abundance: .
v_gene: TRBV30
d_gene: .

CDR3aa: ASSHYRGSTDTQY
abundance: .
v_gene: TRBV5-6
d_gene: TRBD1

CDR3aa: SVDEQGLAKNIQY
abundance: .
v_gene: TRBV29-1
d_gene: .

CDR3aa: ASTGGLVNEQF
abundance: once
v_gene: TRBV5-6
d_gene: .

CDR3aa: ASRRTGKDGYT
abundance: .
v_gene: TRBV6-1
d_gene: TRBD1

CDR3aa: ASSAYSSGISYEQY
abundance: .
v_gene: TRBV7-9
d_gene: TRBD2

CDR3aa: ASKLGQGMDTQY
abundance: once
v_gene: TRBV5-1
d_gene: .

CDR3aa: ASSPATGEQF
abundance: .
v_gene: TRBV18
d_gene: .

CDR3aa: ASSRGAGVETQY
abundance: .
v_gene: TRBV7-2
d_gene: .

CDR3aa: ASSVGTVETQY
abundance: .
v_gene: TRBV2
d_gene: TRBD1

CDR3aa: ASSLGQGVAEAF
abundance: many
v_gene: TRBV5-1
d_gene: TRBD1

CDR3aa: ASSKPGGRPEAF
abundance: few
v_gene: TRBV6-1
d_gene: TRBD1

CDR3aa: ASSLVGAKNIQY
abundance: .
v_gene: TRBV28
d_gene: .

CDR3aa: AWSQQDTDTQY
abundance: .
v_gene: TRBV30
d_gene: .

CDR3aa: SGGQLNEQF
abundance: .
v_gene: TRBV29-1
d_gene: .

CDR3aa: ASSDLMFTDTQY
abundance: .
v_gene: TRBV6-5
d_gene: .

CDR3aa: ASSTGEGYT
abundance: .
v_gene: TRBV25-1
d_gene: TRBD1

CDR3aa: ASSRTSGFREQY
abundance: .
v_gene: TRBV6-5
d_gene: TRBD2

CDR3aa: ASSFTSGDTQY
abundance: .
v_gene: TRBV7-6
d_gene: TRBD2

CDR3aa: ASSLRGARGYT
abundance: .
v_gene: TRBV5-4
d_gene: .

CDR3aa: ASSSRMAYTGELF
abundance: .
v_gene: TRBV11-3
d_gene: .